A selection of T cell receptor beta chains follows, all from one sample in a study of shared clonotypes between healthy human individuals. Using immunoSEQ multiplex PCR, the repertoire was profiled, and TCRdb retains in-frame clones only, with some absent. The data show 300,000 or so clones, 74% seen once. Sequenced input: memory CD4+ T cells sorted from blood. The receptors originated from a man aged 25-40 years in good health. CDR3s include the opening cysteine and the closing phenylalanine or tryptophan. A D gene is named only where the DNA matches it firmly. Where a row states a size, it is once, few, many or the class of an expanded clone; other rows omit it.

abundance	v_gene	d_gene	j_gene	CDR3aa	CDR3nt
few	TRBV7-9	TRBD2	TRBJ2-1	CASSLVRKLAGYNEQFF	TGTGCCAGCAGCTTAGTCCGGAAGCTAGCGGGCTACAATGAGCAGTTCTTC
few	TRBV18	NA	TRBJ2-2	CASSPRADPFSGELFF	TGTGCCAGCTCTCCGAGGGCGGACCCTTTTTCCGGGGAGCTGTTTTTT
few	TRBV30	NA	TRBJ2-7	CAWSVGGMIYEQYF	TGTGCCTGGAGTGTAGGGGGTATGATCTACGAGCAGTACTTC
NA	TRBV15	NA	TRBJ2-1	CATREGTINEQFF	TGTGCCACCCGTGAAGGGACAATAAATGAGCAGTTCTTC
NA	TRBV9	NA	TRBJ2-1	CASSFASGGGVDEQFF	TGTGCCAGCAGCTTTGCCTCAGGGGGAGGTGTCGATGAGCAGTTCTTC
NA	TRBV9	TRBD2	TRBJ2-2	CASSGRTSGSTGELFF	TGTGCCAGCAGCGGTAGGACTAGCGGTAGTACCGGGGAGCTGTTTTTT
NA	TRBV11-2	NA	TRBJ1-1	CASSHPLRKRENTEAFF	TGTGCCAGCAGTCACCCCTTGCGTAAGAGGGAGAACACTGAAGCTTTCTTT
NA	TRBV19	NA	TRBJ2-7	CASSIAGRAYEQYF	TGTGCCAGTAGTATAGCAGGCAGGGCTTACGAGCAGTACTTC
NA	TRBV5-1	TRBD2	TRBJ2-3	CASSLAGSSTDTQYF	TGCGCCAGCAGCCTAGCGGGATCTAGCACAGATACGCAGTATTTT
NA	TRBV6-6	NA	TRBJ2-2	CASGGTNTGELFF	TGTGCCAGCGGGGGAACGAACACCGGGGAGCTGTTTTTT
few	TRBV10-1	NA	TRBJ2-5	CASSEAQGGTETQYF	TGCGCCAGCAGTGAGGCGCAGGGGGGGACAGAGACCCAGTACTTC
NA	TRBV4-3	NA	TRBJ2-3	CASSQGSSPQQYF	TGCGCCAGCAGCCAAGGGTCTTCCCCCCAGCAGTATTTT
NA	TRBV5-1	TRBD1	TRBJ2-2	CASSTTGTGGTGELFF	TGCGCCAGCAGCACTACCGGGACAGGAGGCACCGGGGAGCTGTTTTTT
NA	TRBV6-5	TRBD1	TRBJ2-7	CASSLLLGQSYEQYF	TGTGCCAGCAGTCTCCTATTGGGACAGTCCTACGAGCAGTACTTC
once	TRBV14	TRBD2	TRBJ2-1	CASSQAKGTRRNEQFF	TGTGCCAGCAGCCAAGCGAAAGGGACTAGAAGGAATGAGCAGTTCTTC
NA	TRBV7-9	TRBD2	TRBJ2-7	CASSPSGGREQYF	TGTGCCAGCAGCCCATCGGGGGGGCGCGAGCAGTACTTC
NA	TRBV12-2	NA	TRBJ1-2	CASRLGLLGSYTF	TGTGCAAGTCGCTTAGGGCTCCTCGGGAGCTACACCTTC
NA	TRBV27	NA	TRBJ1-1	CASSSQLQGTEAFF	TGTGCCAGCAGTTCCCAACTACAGGGAACTGAAGCTTTCTTT
NA	TRBV7-9	NA	TRBJ2-1	CASSLGTPSAFF	TGTGCCAGCAGCTTAGGGACTCCCAGCGCGTTCTTC
NA	TRBV10-2	TRBD1	TRBJ1-4	CASSESATGGGYNEKLFF	TGCGCCAGCAGTGAATCGGCGACAGGGGGCGGTTATAATGAAAAACTGTTTTTT
NA	TRBV7-8	TRBD1	TRBJ1-1	CASSIRQGTEAFF	TGTGCCAGCAGCATAAGACAGGGCACTGAAGCTTTCTTT
NA	TRBV10-3	NA	TRBJ2-6	CAISGTGRTGANVLTF	TGTGCCATCAGTGGCACAGGGCGGACGGGGGCCAACGTCCTGACTTTC
few	TRBV7-9	NA	TRBJ2-1	CASSPGRSSYNEQFF	TGTGCCAGCAGCCCGGGCCGCAGCTCCTACAATGAGCAGTTCTTC
NA	TRBV9	NA	TRBJ2-7	CASSVALSTRDTNYEQYF	TGTGCCAGCAGCGTAGCCTTGTCGACTCGGGACACGAACTACGAGCAGTACTTC
NA	TRBV7-9	TRBD2	TRBJ2-3	CASSPPGLAGTITDTQYF	TGTGCCAGCAGCCCCCCGGGACTAGCGGGAACGATCACAGATACGCAGTATTTT
once	TRBV6-6	TRBD2	TRBJ2-7	CASRHSGTVSEQYF	TGTGCCAGCAGACATAGCGGGACCGTTTCCGAGCAGTACTTC